This note documents a single T cell receptor beta chain sequence. Its antigen remains unidentified. V gave up 6 bases and J gave up 0 bases, with 12 bases separating them. The CDR3 extends over 14 amino acids. CDR1 and CDR2 from the germline V gene are MNHNS and SASEGT. The data derive from a study of T cells after yellow fever vaccination. Study-wide background: The fractions with low cell numbers were processed using SMART-Seq v4 Ultra Low Input. Study-wide findings and caveats: Post-booster repertoires contained most primary-vaccination clones again (roughly 95% CD4, around 88% CD8).

TCRdb independently ran MiXCR on the 5' RACE reads; one entry per CDR3 protein. The sample contains 450,000 to 650,000 distinct CDR3 sequences, less than 15% of which appear only once. This clonotype originated in a man aged 25 to 45 who received the YFV17D yellow fever vaccine. Here the sequenced sample was PBMCs, taken on the day of the yellow fever booster vaccination. The chain uses TRBV6-1 and TRBJ2-7; D possibly corresponds to TRBD1 (5 bases). CDR3 DNA sequence: TGTGCCAGCAGCAGGACATTAAGCTCCTACGAGCAGTACTTC. Its protein is CASSRTLSSYEQYF.